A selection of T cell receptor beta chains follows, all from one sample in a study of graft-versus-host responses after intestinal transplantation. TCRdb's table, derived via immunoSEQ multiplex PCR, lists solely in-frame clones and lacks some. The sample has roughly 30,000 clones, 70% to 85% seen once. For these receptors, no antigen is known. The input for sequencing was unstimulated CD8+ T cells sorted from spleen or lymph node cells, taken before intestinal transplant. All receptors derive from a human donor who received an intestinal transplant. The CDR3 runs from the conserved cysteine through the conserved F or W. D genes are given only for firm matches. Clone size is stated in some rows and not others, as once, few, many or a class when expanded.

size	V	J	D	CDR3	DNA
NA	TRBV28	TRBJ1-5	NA	CASSFYRRHRNQPQHF	TGTGCCAGCAGTTTCTACAGGCGACATCGCAATCAGCCCCAGCATTTT
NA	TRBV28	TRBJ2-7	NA	CATRWLGEENEQYF	TGTGCCACCCGGTGGTTGGGGGAGGAGAACGAGCAGTACTTC
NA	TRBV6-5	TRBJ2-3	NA	CASSYGGSTDTQYF	TGTGCCAGCAGTTATGGAGGAAGCACAGATACGCAGTATTTT
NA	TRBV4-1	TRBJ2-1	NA	CASSALGNEQFF	TGCGCCAGCAGCGCACTAGGGAATGAGCAGTTCTTC
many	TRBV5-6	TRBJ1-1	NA	CASSLRGTEAFF	TGTGCCAGCAGCTTGCGAGGAACTGAAGCTTTCTTT
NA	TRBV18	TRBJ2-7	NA	CASSPRGTSSYEQYF	TGTGCCAGCTCACCTCGCGGGACGAGCTCCTACGAGCAGTACTTC
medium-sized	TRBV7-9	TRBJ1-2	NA	CASSSKNREANYGYTF	TGTGCCAGCAGCTCTAAAAACAGGGAAGCTAACTATGGCTACACCTTC
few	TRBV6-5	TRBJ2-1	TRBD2	CASGRGGLDEQFF	TGTGCCAGCGGGCGGGGGGGCCTCGATGAGCAGTTCTTC
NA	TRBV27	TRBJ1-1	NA	CASSLSGRGREAFF	TGTGCCAGCAGTTTATCAGGAAGGGGCCGCGAAGCTTTCTTT
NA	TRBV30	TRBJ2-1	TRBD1	CAWDRGTHEQFF	TGTGCCTGGGACAGGGGGACCCATGAGCAGTTCTTC
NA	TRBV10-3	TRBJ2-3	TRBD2	CAIRNSGGVTDTQYF	TGTGCCATCAGAAATAGCGGGGGGGTAACAGATACGCAGTATTTT
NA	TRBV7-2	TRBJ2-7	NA	CASSLASGGYEQYF	TGTGCCAGCAGCTTAGCGAGTGGAGGTTACGAGCAGTACTTC
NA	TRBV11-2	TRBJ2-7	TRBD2	CASSLGLAAWEQYF	TGTGCCAGCAGCTTGGGACTAGCGGCGTGGGAGCAGTACTTC
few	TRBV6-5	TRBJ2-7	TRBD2	CASSYLSAGGSYEQYF	TGTGCCAGCAGTTACCTGTCAGCGGGGGGCAGCTACGAGCAGTACTTC
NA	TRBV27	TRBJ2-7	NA	CASSFEGSSYEQYF	TGTGCCAGCAGTTTCGAAGGGAGCTCCTACGAGCAGTACTTC
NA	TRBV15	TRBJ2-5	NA	CATSREIIRETQYF	TGTGCCACCAGCAGGGAGATTATCAGAGAGACCCAGTACTTC
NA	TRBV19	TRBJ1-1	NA	CASSKGGTEAFF	TGTGCCAGTAGTAAAGGGGGCACTGAAGCTTTCTTT
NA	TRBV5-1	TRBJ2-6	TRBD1	CASSLSGTGDTGANVLTF	TGCGCCAGCAGCCTCTCCGGGACAGGGGATACTGGGGCCAACGTCCTGACTTTC
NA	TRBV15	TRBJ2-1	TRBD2	CATSTSGSPYNEQFF	TGTGCCACCTCGACTAGCGGGAGCCCCTACAATGAGCAGTTCTTC
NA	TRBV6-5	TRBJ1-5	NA	CASSYDRSQPQHF	TGTGCCAGCAGTTACGACAGATCTCAGCCCCAGCATTTT
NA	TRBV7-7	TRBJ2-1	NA	CASSLGTGNEQFF	TGTGCCAGCAGCTTAGGAACAGGCAATGAGCAGTTCTTC
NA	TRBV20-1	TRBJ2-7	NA	CSAREYGEQYF	TGCAGTGCTAGAGAGTACGGCGAGCAGTACTTC
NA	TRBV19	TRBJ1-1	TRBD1	CASSIGQGSGTEAFF	TGTGCCAGTAGTATAGGACAGGGAAGTGGCACTGAAGCTTTCTTT
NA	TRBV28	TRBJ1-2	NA	CASSLGAGYGYTF	TGTGCCAGCAGTTTAGGGGCAGGCTATGGCTACACCTTC
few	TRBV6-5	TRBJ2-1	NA	CASSPTRTVVNEQFF	TGTGCCAGCAGCCCAACCCGGACAGTGGTGAATGAGCAGTTCTTC